Below are 17 T cell receptor beta chains sequenced from a single sample in a study of shared clonotypes between healthy human individuals. Libraries were prepared by immunoSEQ multiplex PCR; TCRdb keeps only in-frame clonotypes and omits some of them. The sample has 650,000 to 700,000 clones, less than 95% seen once; the top ten hold 30% to 40%. Material: memory CD8+ T cells from PBMCs. The subset here: CD45RO+ cells pooled with CCR7-negative TemRA cells. Receptors were obtained from a man younger than 35 in good health. Some clones in this sample may be carry-over from other donors' samples.

V gene TRBV6-5 combines with J gene TRBJ1-5; weak D call: TRBD1 (5 bases). Germline V lookup: CDR1 MNHEY, CDR2 SVGAGI. V gave up 6 bases and J gave up 1 base, with 13 bases separating them. The length of the CDR3 is 15 residues. CDR3 coding DNA: TGTGCCAGCAGCAAAAAATGGGGCAGCAATCAGCCCCAGCATTTT. It yields the protein CASSKKWGSNQPQHF.

The chain has TRBV7-8 and TRBJ2-5, with TRBD2 matching 7 bases. Germline V gene lookup returns CDR1 SGHVS and CDR2 FQNEAQ. The CDR3 totals 13 residues. With V trimmed by 5 bases and J by 5 bases, 5 bases remained unmatched. The CDR3 nucleotides are TGTGCCAGCAGCCGGGACTATTCGGAGACCCAGTACTTC. Encoded protein: CASSRDYSETQYF.

Concerning this clone: The same CDR3 can be traced to other DNA sequences in this sample. The chain couples TRBV7-2 to TRBJ2-7, with D maybe TRBD2 (6 bases). From germline, CDR1 is SGHTA and CDR2 FQGNSA. V dropped 1 base and J dropped 3 bases, with 7 bases sitting between them. This CDR3 is 13 amino acids long. CDR3 nucleotide sequence: TGTGCCAGCAGCTTAGTTAGCGGCTACGAGCAGTACTTC. Amino acid sequence: CASSLVSGYEQYF.

On this clone itself: It differs at one base from a far larger clone, so likely a read error. The V call is TRBV9, the J call TRBJ1-1; a possible D gene is TRBD1 (5 bases). The germline V gene encodes CDR1 SGDLS and CDR2 YYNGEE. V gave up 3 bases and J gave up 1 base, with 7 bases separating them. This CDR3 is 13 amino acids long. The CDR3 DNA reads TGTGCCAGCAGCGGGACATCGAACACTGAAGCTTTCTTT. This codes for CASSGTSNTEAFF.

V is TRBV14 and J is TRBJ2-3; 9 bases agree with TRBD2. The CDR3 totals 19 residues. The germline V gene encodes CDR1 SGHDN and CDR2 FVKESK. The J segment lost 3 bases and the V segment lost 1 base, leaving 14 bases of the junction unmatched. CDR3 sequence: CASSQVFARSGSTTDTQYF. CDR3 nucleotide sequence: TGTGCCAGCAGCCAAGTTTTCGCTCGTAGCGGGAGTACGACAGATACGCAGTATTTT.

V gene TRBV27 combines with J gene TRBJ2-3; 11 nucleotides line up with TRBD2. There are 17 residues in the CDR3. Germline-derived CDR1 and CDR2 are MNHEY and SMNVEV (reference sequence). After removal of 5 bases from V and 8 bases from J, the junction contained 15 bases not matched to a gene. CDR3 coding DNA: TGTGCCAGCAGTCCCCCAGGTCTAGCGGGAGGTGTGGGTACGCAGTATTTT. This codes for CASSPPGLAGGVGTQYF.

The CDR3 reads CASSLKTPAAYEQYF. CDR3 nucleotide sequence: TGTGCCAGCAGTTTAAAGACACCAGCCGCCTACGAGCAGTACTTC. The J gene is TRBJ2-7, the V gene TRBV27; D is uncertain. The V and J ends lost 2 bases and 2 bases respectively, with 13 bases between them. Germline V gene lookup returns CDR1 MNHEY and CDR2 SMNVEV (reference sequence). This CDR3 contains 15 residues.

The CDR3 here is CASSPPRGGGATDTQYF. CDR3 DNA: TGTGCCAGCAGCCCCCCCCGGGGAGGGGGGGCCACAGATACGCAGTATTTT. This sequence joins TRBV9 and TRBJ2-3; D might be TRBD2 (7 bases). From germline, CDR1 is SGDLS and CDR2 YYNGEE. V was trimmed by 4 bases and J by 2 bases, leaving 20 bases between them. The CDR3 loop spans 17 amino acids. The whole variable domain, remainder taken from reference TRBV9 and TRBJ2-3, is DSGVTQTPKHLITATGQRVTLRCSPRSGDLSVYWYQQSLDQGLQFLIQYYNGEERAKGNILERFSAQQFPDLHSELNLSSLELGDSALYFCASSPPRGGGATDTQYFGPGTRLTVL.

The rearrangement uses TRBV28 and TRBJ2-5, with TRBD2 matching over 9 bases. The CDR3 extends over 16 amino acids. V dropped 5 bases and J dropped 5; count of bases not matched to a gene: 12. Germline CDR1 and CDR2: MDHEN and SYDVKM. For the CDR3, the DNA is TGTGCCAGCAGTCGGATCCTAGCGGGGACCCAGGAGACCCAGTACTTC. As protein: CASSRILAGTQETQYF.

The count of this clone is one. The rearrangement joins TRBV27 to TRBJ1-5; 7 bases are a match to TRBD1. Unmatched junction bases numbered 5, after V lost 0 bases and J lost 3 bases. Germline V gene lookup returns CDR1 MNHEY and CDR2 SMNVEV (reference sequence). This CDR3 has 16 amino acids. In DNA form, the CDR3 reads TGTGCCAGCAGTTTATCGATGGGACAGTACAATCAGCCCCAGCATTTT. Protein: CASSLSMGQYNQPQHF.

Only one count was recorded for this clone. The chain couples TRBV5-1 to TRBJ1-1, with D possibly TRBD1 on 6 matching bases. Trimming took 4 bases from V and 11 from J, leaving 15 bases between them. The CDR3 runs to 12 residues. Germline CDR1 SGHRS, CDR2 YFSETQ. CDR3 region: CASSGGLAGAFF. The CDR3 DNA reads TGCGCCAGCAGCGGGGGCTTGGCTGGGGCTTTCTTT.

The rearrangement links TRBV29-1 to TRBJ2-2; TRBD2 agrees at 12 bases. The CDR3 extends over 14 amino acids. With V trimmed by 4 bases and J by 6 bases, 3 bases remained unmatched. Germline V CDR1 and CDR2: SQVTM, ANQGSEA. The CDR3 DNA reads as TGCAGCGTTGGGACTAGCGGGGTTGCCGGGGAGCTGTTTTTT. Its translation is CSVGTSGVAGELFF.

This clone was counted a single time. The rearrangement links TRBV15 to TRBJ1-1; D is perhaps TRBD1 (6 bases). Germline V gene sequence: CDR1 LNHNV, CDR2 YYDKDF (reference sequence). The CDR3 covers 15 residues. V dropped 1 base and J dropped 7 bases, with 16 bases sitting between them. CDR3 in amino acids: CATSRAITGLNEAFF. The CDR3 nucleotides are TGTGCCACCAGCAGAGCAATAACAGGGTTGAATGAAGCTTTCTTT.

This sequence joins TRBV14 and TRBJ2-2; D unresolved. Deletions cut 5 bases from V and 9 bases from J, with 10 bases between. Germline CDR1 is SGHDN and CDR2 is FVKESK. This CDR3 comprises 12 residues. As DNA, the CDR3 is TGTGCCAGCAGCGGGAACTTTCGGGAGCTGTTTTTT. Protein: CASSGNFRELFF.

This chain connects TRBV7-6 to TRBJ2-5; D perhaps matches TRBD1 (6 bases). The J call may be in error: the DNA end matches TRBJ2-7 better. CDR3 size: 13 residues. CDR1 is SGHVS, CDR2 FNYEAQ, per germline. The CDR3 sequence is CASSLNRVDEQYF. The CDR3 nucleotides read TGTGCCAGCAGCTTAAACAGGGTGGACGAGCAGTACTTC.

This clone was recorded only once. The V and J genes are TRBV9 and TRBJ2-1; 7 positions agree with TRBD1. V lost 4 bases, J lost 0 bases, and 16 bases stayed unmatched. This CDR3 comprises 19 residues. In germline, CDR1 is SGDLS, CDR2 YYNGEE. The CDR3 loop is CASSPRGQRYTTSYNEQFF. CDR3 sequence (DNA): TGTGCCAGCAGCCCCCGGGGACAGAGGTACACCACCTCCTACAATGAGCAGTTCTTC.

This chain connects TRBV19 to TRBJ1-1; perhaps TRBD1 as D (5 bases). V was clipped by 0 bases and J by 5 bases, with 19 bases between them. Germline V gene data show CDR1 as LNHDA and CDR2 as SQIVND (reference sequence). The length of the CDR3 is 17 residues. The CDR3 sequence is CASSIDSPGGRRTEAFF. CDR3 DNA sequence: TGTGCCAGTAGTATAGATTCCCCGGGGGGGAGACGGACTGAAGCTTTCTTT.